The rows below give T cell receptor beta chains drawn from one sample of a study of shared clonotypes between healthy human individuals. The assay was immunoSEQ multiplex PCR, and TCRdb's table has in-frame clones only and misses some. In the table there are some 580,000 clones, approximately 97% of which are singletons. Sequencing input: naive CD4+ T cells sorted from blood. The receptors stem from a woman aged 25 to 39 in good health. The CDR3 runs from the conserved cysteine through the conserved F or W. The order of the fields is CDR3 length, J gene, D gene, clone size, V gene, CDR3 protein, CDR3 DNA. The D gene is left open where the match is weak. The size of a clone is reported for some rows only, either as once, few or many, or as a class for expanded clones.

12 TRBJ2-2 - - TRBV30 CASSEGPGELFF TGTGCCTCTTCGGAGGGGCCCGGGGAGCTGTTTTTT
14 TRBJ1-5 - - TRBV11-2 CASSLSHKQGPQHF TGTGCCAGCAGCTTATCCCACAAACAGGGGCCCCAGCATTTT
16 TRBJ1-5 - - TRBV28 CASRTTGPTFNQPQHF TGTGCCAGCAGGACGACAGGTCCTACCTTTAATCAGCCCCAGCATTTT
14 TRBJ2-3 - - TRBV5-1 CASSLAAGADTQYF TGCGCCAGCAGCTTGGCGGCCGGCGCGGATACGCAGTATTTT
16 TRBJ2-5 TRBD1 - TRBV9 CASSVNRGQGGATQYF TGTGCCAGCAGCGTAAATCGTGGACAGGGAGGTGCCACCCAGTACTTC
15 TRBJ2-1 TRBD2 - TRBV6-5 CASKPGLVSYNEQFF TGTGCCAGCAAGCCGGGACTAGTGTCCTACAATGAGCAGTTCTTC
17 TRBJ2-3 - - TRBV19 CASSSDPTGKRTDTQYF TGTGCCAGTAGTAGTGACCCCACAGGGAAACGCACAGATACGCAGTATTTT
16 TRBJ2-2 TRBD2 - TRBV29-1 CSALGGGLGLTGELFF TGCAGCGCCCTAGGCGGGGGACTCGGCTTAACCGGGGAGCTGTTTTTT
15 TRBJ2-7 TRBD1 - TRBV10-2 CASSGAGTGSYEQYF TGCGCCAGCAGTGGAGCCGGGACAGGGTCCTACGAGCAGTACTTC
14 TRBJ2-7 - - TRBV29-1 CSVEAGLHSYEQYF TGCAGCGTTGAAGCAGGACTGCACTCCTACGAGCAGTACTTC
14 TRBJ1-1 - - TRBV7-2 CASSLSGGSTEAFF TGTGCCAGCAGCCTATCAGGAGGGAGCACTGAAGCTTTCTTT
15 TRBJ2-4 - - TRBV27 CASSLSRMAANIQYF TGTGCCAGCAGTTTATCGAGGATGGCGGCTAACATTCAGTACTTC
15 TRBJ2-1 - - TRBV10-2 CASSESLALYNEQFF TGCGCCAGCAGTGAGTCGCTAGCGTTATACAATGAGCAGTTCTTC
16 TRBJ2-7 TRBD1 - TRBV4-1 CASSQDNGQESYEQYF TGCGCCAGCAGCCAAGATAACGGACAGGAGTCCTACGAGCAGTACTTC
14 TRBJ1-1 TRBD1 - TRBV28 CASSLGRQGTEAFF TGTGCCAGCAGTTTAGGCAGACAGGGCACTGAAGCTTTCTTT
16 TRBJ2-1 TRBD2 - TRBV5-1 CASSLKSGVSYNEQFF TGCGCCAGCAGCTTGAAGAGCGGGGTCTCCTACAATGAGCAGTTCTTC
16 TRBJ1-5 TRBD1 - TRBV28 CASNQGYRGRDQPQHF TGTGCCAGCAACCAAGGTTACAGGGGGCGCGATCAGCCCCAGCATTTT
16 TRBJ1-3 - once TRBV2 CASSEARWSGGNTIYF TGTGCCAGCAGTGAAGCGCGGTGGTCAGGCGGAAACACCATATATTTT
13 TRBJ2-2 - - TRBV5-1 CASSLGQTGELFF TGCGCCAGCAGCTTGGGACAAACCGGGGAGCTGTTTTTT
19 TRBJ2-5 TRBD2 - TRBV27 CASSQLAGGGVGYQETQYF TGTGCCAGCAGTCAACTAGCGGGAGGAGGAGTTGGGTACCAAGAGACCCAGTACTTC
16 TRBJ2-5 TRBD1 - TRBV7-9 CASSLRPGQGGETQYF TGTGCCAGCAGCTTACGGCCGGGACAGGGGGGAGAGACCCAGTACTTC
15 TRBJ1-1 TRBD1 - TRBV7-9 CASSLTGQVNTEAFF TGTGCCAGCAGCTTAACGGGACAGGTTAACACTGAAGCTTTCTTT
15 TRBJ2-2 TRBD2 - TRBV7-2 CASSLAAGGPGELFF TGTGCCAGCAGCTTAGCGGCGGGAGGGCCCGGGGAGCTGTTTTTT
16 TRBJ2-1 TRBD2 - TRBV28 CASSPTSGTSYNEQFF TGTGCCAGCAGCCCGACTAGCGGGACCTCCTACAATGAGCAGTTCTTC
13 TRBJ2-6 - - TRBV6-5 CASRPAGANVLTF TGTGCCAGCAGACCGGCTGGGGCCAACGTCCTGACTTTC
14 TRBJ2-3 - - TRBV19 CASRQQLSTDTQYF TGTGCCAGTAGACAGCAGCTGAGCACAGATACGCAGTATTTT
16 TRBJ2-7 TRBD2 - TRBV6-6 CASSFAGTNPTYEQYF TGTGCCAGCAGTTTCGCCGGGACTAACCCTACCTACGAGCAGTACTTC
18 TRBJ2-3 TRBD2 - TRBV4-1 CASSQDGDSGRRTDTQYF TGCGCCAGCAGCCAAGATGGGGATAGCGGGAGGCGCACAGATACGCAGTATTTT
15 TRBJ2-1 - - TRBV7-9 CASSFGQGADNEQFF TGTGCCAGCAGCTTTGGGCAGGGAGCAGACAATGAGCAGTTCTTC
18 TRBJ1-5 TRBD1 - TRBV28 CASSSRRDRRYSNQPQHF TGTGCCAGCAGTTCCCGCCGGGACAGGAGATATAGCAATCAGCCCCAGCATTTT
14 TRBJ2-2 - - TRBV2 CASSGRGNTGELFF TGTGCCAGCAGTGGGAGGGGCAACACCGGGGAGCTGTTTTTT
15 TRBJ1-1 - - TRBV21-1 CASRVLQRKNTEAFF TGTGCCAGCAGGGTCTTACAGAGAAAGAACACTGAAGCTTTCTTT
14 TRBJ1-5 TRBD1 - TRBV9 CASSGGQRNQPQHF TGTGCCAGCAGCGGGGGACAGAGAAATCAGCCCCAGCATTTT
13 TRBJ2-5 TRBD1 - TRBV30 CAWRGQGRETQYF TGTGCCTGGAGGGGACAGGGTCGAGAGACCCAGTACTTC
13 TRBJ1-2 - - TRBV6-5 CASSYSRGNGYTF TGTGCCAGCAGTTACTCGAGAGGGAACGGCTACACCTTC
14 TRBJ2-7 TRBD1 - TRBV6-5 CASSRNRGSDEQYF TGTGCCAGCAGCCGAAACAGGGGGTCTGACGAGCAGTACTTC
16 TRBJ1-2 TRBD1 - TRBV6-5 CASSSTHRGHGYGYTF TGTGCCAGCAGTTCCACTCACAGGGGGCATGGCTATGGCTACACCTTC
14 TRBJ2-7 - - TRBV28 CASSLEGTPYEQYF TGTGCCAGCAGTTTGGAGGGGACCCCCTACGAGCAGTACTTC